The entry that follows covers one T cell receptor (beta chain) sequence. It lacks a known antigen. Base quality data are lacking; no much larger clone is found one base away. The data stem from a study of cytomegalovirus exposure and HLA in healthy donors (dated by TCRdb to 2015 to 2018). For the wider study: An earlier analysis of 587 of the donors reported 276 Gb of sequence data and 117 million unique TCR beta sequences obtained from approximately 180 million T cells. Roughly 300 gigabases of sequencing data and approximately 92 million unique TCR sequences made up an early release that covered approximately 620 HLA-typed donors. Of the approximately 370 genotyped donors, roughly 80% were placed in the genetic ancestry cluster associated with self-reported Caucasian donors. The study was designed to test whether signatures of past pathogen exposure could be identified by cataloging public T cell receptors. The study used immunosequencing to profile the T cell repertoires of 670 or so subjects and linked those repertoires to cytomegalovirus serostatus. Along with the roughly 670-subject first cohort, a separate validation cohort of over a hundred different subjects was used. High-throughput TCR immunosequencing, statistical association of individual TCRs with disease status, and machine learning were combined to predict cytomegalovirus infection status. To study patterns of TCR occurrence, a later analysis re-analyzed previously published TCR beta repertoires from 600 to 750 donors and added high-resolution HLA genotyping. In the later analysis, no new phenotypic data were used to find candidate immune exposures; instead, reliance was placed on TCR beta sequences and their occurrence across donors. An earlier analysis of 587 of the donors applied high-throughput TCR beta sequencing to assess whether each TCR beta V gene segment acted as functional or pseudogenic. Donor age, sex, ethnicity and CMV serostatus were collected together with the repertoire data. A later genetic analysis used genome-wide SNP genotypes for about 65% of the roughly 670 donors, treating that subset as a discovery cohort. All discovery cohort repertoires had been generated on a single sequencing platform. Both class I and class II loci were covered by HLA typing, at four-digit resolution. Typing coverage differed by locus: A, B, C, DRB1 and DQB1 were typed in about 629-640 donors, DQA1 in 522, DPA1 in approximately 610, and DPB1 in 400 to 480. Four or five DR-DQ haplotypes were handled as single units for association and clustering, since linkage in the cohort was strong. On average, roughly 200,000 unique TCR beta nucleotide sequences were sequenced per donor among about 400 genotyped donors of the cohort, with 15% to 20% of those sequences being non-productive.

Library prep was done by the immunoSEQ multiplex PCR assay. The multiplex PCR relied on a mix of 60 forward primers for TCR Vbeta segments and 13 reverse primers for TCR Jbeta segments. Amplification of the CDR3 region of rearranged TCR beta genes was performed with a multiplex PCR assay on genomic DNA. The Illumina HiSeq System was used to sequence the amplified TCR beta libraries as 87-base-pair reads. The authors processed their data as follows. A later analysis counted about 80 million unique TCR beta chains across the 550 to 750 repertoires, and around 12 million of these chains were shared by at least two donors. A nearest-neighbor algorithm error-corrected the raw reads and collapsed the reads into unique sequences, merging closely related sequences to remove PCR and sequencing errors. To assign V, D and J gene segments, CDR3 sequences were aligned to IMGT reference sequences. For a sequence to be retained, a match of at least six nucleotides to both a V gene segment and a J gene segment was required. A rearrangement was called productive if the CDR3 had no stop codons and remained in frame with V and J, and every other rearrangement was called non-productive. CDR3 was defined according to IMGT convention as the region running from the second conserved V-encoded cysteine to the conserved J-encoded phenylalanine. The earlier analysis of about 570 of the donors excluded any sequence lacking an unambiguous match to a single V gene segment. An earlier analysis of some 500 of the donors classified V segments as functional when productive rearrangements were above 56.7% and as segregating when the standard deviation between donors was above 5%. A statistical classification framework was built to diagnose cytomegalovirus status from the catalog of TCR beta chain sequences. A later analysis assigned V and J genes by comparing TCR nucleotide sequences with IMGT/GENE-DB human TR gene sequences. Using the TCRdist pipeline, a later analysis assigned CDR3 sequences along with most-parsimonious VDJ recombination scenarios. A later analysis defined each TCR beta chain by its CDR3 amino acid sequence plus V-gene family, and excluded reads lacking a unique V-gene family. As a way to deal with suspected cross-contamination and a sequencing artifact, a later analysis dropped hundreds of nucleotide sequences that were highly shared and had low generation probability. A later analysis calculated a clonal expansion index for each public chain from normalized within-repertoire ranks of inferred template counts. In a later analysis, generation probabilities were computed using a VDJ recombination model fitted to out-of-frame rearrangements, and the results were checked against IGoR. In a later analysis, hypergeometric tests were used to score TCR-TCR, TCR-HLA and TCR-CMV co-occurrence, with a repertoire-size bias correction applied to TCR pairs. In a later analysis, false discovery rates were estimated by permuting HLA or CMV assignments 20 times. In a later analysis, co-occurring TCRs were grouped using DBSCAN, and TCRdist sequence similarity was added for clustering within HLA-allele-positive subsets. Co-occurrence clustering excluded repertoires with fewer than 30,000 or more than 120,000 public chains, plus five with anomalous nucleotide sharing. TCRdb took this table from immuneACCESS and kept in-frame rearrangements with V and J called. Such tables lack part of the clones; where checked against another copy, unresolved V genes explain under half of the gap, and the rest is unexplained. Clone size and the V and J calls come from that table; the DNA yielded D and trimming. The sample profile shows some 100,000 clones; 74% of them were found once. The ten largest clones represent more than 2% of the sample.

V was cut back by 4 bases and J by 3 bases, leaving a gap of 19 bases between them. According to the germline V gene (reference sequence), CDR1 reads GTSNPN and CDR2 reads SVGIG. The CDR3 runs 16 residues from the cysteine to the phenylalanine. Just the 48-base CDR3 DNA is kept, in frame starting at base 1. In total, about 650 healthy bone marrow donors made up the cohort. At the time of sampling, every cohort member was nominally healthy, though immune exposures that went unrecorded were likely present. Of the 610 or so cohort members, 289 had positive CMV serostatus and approximately 360 had negative CMV serostatus, and CMV serostatus was not recorded for the donor. A peripheral blood sample was provided by each donor, and peripheral blood mononuclear cells were used for TCR beta sequencing. The Qiagen DNeasy Blood Extraction Kit was used to extract genomic DNA from the blood cell samples. Study-wide findings and limitations: A further reported finding was that TCR beta sequences accurately predicted the HLA-A and HLA-B alleles for most subjects in the first cohort. A later analysis found that most CMV-associated TCR beta chains appeared HLA-restricted, with HLA associations seemingly driven largely by CMV exposure. In a later analysis, HLA-associated TCR beta chains were found to be more clonally expanded and to have lower generation probabilities than equally common non-associated chains. Specific HLA alleles were associated with 15,000 to 20,000 TCR beta sequences at a false discovery rate of 0.05 in a later analysis. Immune exposure information for the cohort was limited to CMV serostatus. Sequencing depth was assumed to be roughly uniform across donors in the presence/absence analyses, though that assumption may not hold. Because counts were too low, about 15 rarely observed V segments, including chromosome 9 orphons, were left out of the earlier analysis of about 500 of the donors. A later genetic analysis reported fewer N-insertions in productive TCRs among donors in an Asian-associated ancestry cluster than the roughly 670-donor mean. Across donors, most TCR sequences were observed very rarely, whereas some public TCRs were present in many individuals. According to a later analysis, TCR association rates differed among HLA loci, with DRB1 alleles showing the most associated TCRs and HLA-C alleles showing the fewest. A total of about 150 TCR beta chains were listed by the study as associated with cytomegalovirus. In vitro tests confirmed that a few of the cytomegalovirus-associated TCR beta chains recognize cytomegalovirus antigens. Assigning TCR associations to individual alleles was difficult when HLA alleles, especially DR and DQ, strongly co-occurred. It was suggested by the authors that the approach could potentially be generalized to other disease states and immunological phenotypes. Cytomegalovirus status was reported to be diagnosed by the classifier with high specificity and sensitivity in both the original and validation cohorts. Linkage disequilibrium might explain the correlated functional status among segregating V segments, but an unknown experimental factor could not be excluded. A later analysis reported that several top co-occurrence clusters appeared linked to parvovirus B19, influenza, CMV and Epstein-Barr virus. HLA typing was unavailable for some donors at each locus, so association tests used only the typed subset. In an earlier analysis of some 540 of the donors, most TCR beta V segments appeared in productive rearrangements about 90% or about 30% of the time, broadly matching IMGT annotations. Only TCR beta chains were sequenced in this cohort, and the absence of alpha or paired-chain data limited detectable features. A group of highly shared sequence variants was considered likely to be a technical artifact of the sequencing pipeline. The 87-base-pair reads could not distinguish some IMGT-functional V segments, including TRBV6-2 and TRBV6-3, so those segments were excluded. V-gene and J-gene trimming of TCR beta chains was associated with a missense DCLRE1C variant in a later genetic analysis, and the association was replicated in an independent cohort.

Material for sequencing was PBMCs. The chain couples TRBV30 to TRBJ2-1, and TRBD1 may be the D gene, going by 6 matching bases. The sequence was obtained from a human donor in good health. The sequenced DNA: TGTGCCTGGATAGGCCTGGGGACAAGGGGCTACAATGAGCAGTTCTTC. This is translated as CAWIGLGTRGYNEQFF. Beyond the CDR3, the reference TRBV30 and TRBJ2-1 genes provide the residues; the full variable domain reads: SQTIHQWPATLVQPVGSPLSLECTVEGTSNPNLYWYRQAAGRGLQLLFYSVGIGQISSEVPQNLSASRPQDRQFILSSKKLLLSDSGFYLCAWIGLGTRGYNEQFFGPGTRLTVL.